The 9 T cell receptor beta chains presented below share a single source sample, sequenced in a study of breast tumors, draining lymph nodes, adjacent tissues. TCRdb redid the calling of the multiplex PCR reads with MiXCR, one entry per CDR3 protein. The repertoire holds under 250,000 distinct CDR3 sequences, with roughly 32% as singletons. The lymph nodes were axillary draining lymph nodes from breast cancer patients. The specimen sequenced was axillary lymph node tissue. Receptors were obtained from a female donor with breast cancer. Some clones in this sample may be carry-over from other donors' samples.

This clonotype was seen at least ten times. The chain uses TRBV5-4 and TRBJ1-2; maybe TRBD1 (6 bases). Looked up from germline, CDR1 is SGHNT and CDR2 is YYREEE (reference sequence). The CDR3 length is 13 residues. V was cut by 5 bases and J by 4 bases, with 12 bases left in between. The CDR3 DNA reads TGTGCCAGCAGTACTGAGGGGGGCTATGGCTACACCTTC. Its protein is CASSTEGGYGYTF. Drawing the rest from reference TRBV5-4 and TRBJ1-2, the complete variable domain is ETGVTQSPTHLIKTRGQQVTLRCSSQSGHNTVSWYQQALGQGPQFIFQYYREEENGRGNFPPRFSGLQFPNYSSELNVNALELDDSALYLCASSTEGGYGYTFGSGTRLTVV.

This clonotype was detected ten times or more. The chain uses TRBV20-1 and TRBJ2-3; possibly TRBD2 for D (6 bases). V was shortened by 3 bases and J by 0 bases, with 22 bases between the two germline ends. Germline CDR1 DFQATT, CDR2 SNEGSKA (reference sequence). The CDR3 loop spans 18 amino acids. The CDR3 bases are TGCAGTGCTAGCCGCTCCAGCGGAGGGGCCCTTAGCACAGATACGCAGTATTTT. This gives the protein CSASRSSGGALSTDTQYF.

This clonotype was seen repeatedly, ten times or more. The V gene is TRBV20-1, the J gene TRBJ1-2, with 8 nucleotides matching TRBD1. The CDR3 has 15 residues. The germline V gene encodes CDR1 DFQATT and CDR2 SNEGSKA (reference sequence). V shed 3 bases, J shed 0 bases, and the junction held 6 bases outside the gene matches. As DNA, the CDR3 is TGCAGTGCTAGGGGGACAGGCCGCGCTAACTATGGCTACACCTTC. It encodes CSARGTGRANYGYTF.

This clonotype was seen only once. The chain is built from TRBV7-3 and TRBJ2-7, with 11 bases matching TRBD2. V lost 5 bases and J lost 2; bases outside the gene matches: 8. Germline V gene sequence: CDR1 SGHTA, CDR2 FQGTGA. CDR3 size: 16 residues. The CDR3 protein is CASSPKTSGSPYEQYF. The CDR3 DNA follows: TGTGCCAGCAGCCCCAAAACTAGCGGGAGTCCCTACGAGCAGTACTTC.

J is TRBJ1-6 and V is TRBV11-3; D is ambiguous. The CDR3 length is 14 residues. CDR1 and CDR2 from the germline V gene are SGHNT and YENEEA. V lost 5 bases to trimming and J lost 7 bases, with 12 bases between them. The CDR3 here is CASSVLAGNSPLHF. The CDR3 coding sequence is TGTGCCAGCAGCGTACTAGCGGGGAATTCACCCCTCCACTTT.

This clonotype has a count of ten or more. The chain uses TRBV6-1 and TRBJ2-7, with a possible D match to TRBD1 (6 bases). CDR3 length: 17 amino acids. The germline V gene encodes CDR1 MNHNS and CDR2 SASEGT. Trimming left V 5 bases short and J 0 bases short, with 20 bases between. CDR3 bases: TGTGCCAGCAGTATGACCCCGAACAGGGCCAGCTCCTACGAGCAGTACTTC. It yields the protein CASSMTPNRASSYEQYF.

This clonotype was seen many times. The V call is TRBV20-1, the J call TRBJ1-2; 10 nucleotides line up with TRBD1. The CDR3 loop spans 13 amino acids. V lost 5 bases, J lost 8 bases, and 8 bases stayed unmatched. Germline V CDR1 and CDR2: DFQATT, SNEGSKA (reference sequence). Here the CDR3 DNA reads TGCAGTGCTGGGACAGGGGAGGCGGACGGCTACACCTTC. This gives the protein CSAGTGEADGYTF.

This clonotype has ten or more counts. The V gene is TRBV9, the J gene TRBJ2-1; TRBD2 aligns across 8 bases. The CDR3 totals 15 residues. Per the germline V gene, CDR1 is SGDLS and CDR2 is YYNGEE. V lost 0 bases to trimming and J lost 4 bases; unmatched junction nucleotides: 3. The CDR3 nucleotides read TGTGCCAGCAGCGTAGTCGGGGGGGAATACAATGAGCAGTTCTTC. It codes for CASSVVGGEYNEQFF.

The sample holds many counts of this clonotype. V usage is TRBV28 and J usage is TRBJ2-7; no reliable D call. Germline V gives CDR1 MDHEN, CDR2 SYDVKM. Trimming removed 5 bases from V and 9 bases from J, with 14 bases in between. The CDR3 extends over 12 amino acids. CDR3 nucleotides: TGTGCCAGCAGTCCAGTCTGGGTGGCGCAGTACTTC. Its protein is CASSPVWVAQYF.